These 14 T cell receptor beta chains share one sample of origin, sequenced in a study of read filtering for tumor transcriptome and immune sequencing. The library was built from roughly 400 ng RNA with molecular barcoded adaptors for alpha/delta and beta/gamma chains. TCRdb independently ran MiXCR on the reads; one entry per CDR3 protein. The sample records 100,000 to 150,000 distinct CDR3 sequences, under 15% being singletons. Material: a population of CD138-negative cells sorted from bone marrow. These receptors came from a donor at least 40 years old with multiple myeloma.

This clonotype was counted between two and nine times. CDR3 coding DNA: TGTGCCAGTAGAGGACTAGCGGGAGCCGATTCCGGGGAGCTGTTTTTT. As protein: CASRGLAGADSGELFF. The V gene is TRBV19, the J gene TRBJ2-2; 13 bases agree with TRBD2. V lost 6 bases, J lost 6 bases, and 7 bases stayed unmatched. CDR3 length: 16 residues. Germline assignment: CDR1 LNHDA and CDR2 SQIVND (reference sequence).

This clonotype was found many times. CDR3 in amino acids: CASSSAFGDTQYF. The CDR3 coding sequence is TGTGCCAGCAGCTCCGCTTTTGGAGATACGCAGTATTTT. The chain carries TRBV7-2 and TRBJ2-3; D ambiguous. Germline CDR1 SGHTA, CDR2 FQGNSA. The CDR3 is 13 residues long. Trimming left V 4 bases short and J 5 bases short, with 10 bases between. Using reference TRBV7-2 and TRBJ2-3 for the parts outside the CDR3, the full variable domain is GAGVSQSPSNKVTEKGKDVELRCDPISGHTALYWYRQSLGQGLEFLIYFQGNSAPDKSGLPSDRFSAERTGGSVSTLTIQRTQQEDSAVYLCASSSAFGDTQYFGPGTRLTVL.

This clonotype was recorded many times. The chain uses TRBV29-1 and TRBJ1-1; D unclear. Trimming took off 6 bases at V and 1 base at J, with 6 bases between the two ends. The germline CDR1 and CDR2 sequences are SQVTM and ANQGSEA. CDR3 size: 11 residues. The CDR3 protein is CSVSGNTEAFF. As DNA, the CDR3 is TGCAGCGTAAGTGGGAACACTGAAGCTTTCTTT.

This clonotype was found many times. CDR3 sequence: CASSERTTSTDTQYF. The CDR3 nucleotides read TGTGCCAGCAGCGAGCGGACGACTAGCACAGATACGCAGTATTTT. The chain employs TRBV9 and TRBJ2-3; weak D call: TRBD2 (5 bases). The V end lost 3 bases, the J end lost 0 bases, and 11 bases lay between the germline ends. The CDR3 is 15 amino acids. Germline V gene data show CDR1 as SGDLS and CDR2 as YYNGEE. The whole variable domain, remainder taken from reference TRBV9 and TRBJ2-3, is DSGVTQTPKHLITATGQRVTLRCSPRSGDLSVYWYQQSLDQGLQFLIQYYNGEERAKGNILERFSAQQFPDLHSELNLSSLELGDSALYFCASSERTTSTDTQYFGPGTRLTVL.

The rearrangement links TRBV18 to TRBJ2-1, with TRBD2 identical over 7 bases. The germline gives CDR1 KGHSH, CDR2 LQKENI. V gave up 0 bases and J gave up 7 bases; unmatched junction bases: 6. The CDR3 is 15 residues long. The DNA of the CDR3 is TGTGCCAGCTCACCACCGAGCGGGGTAGGGAATGAGCAGTTCTTC. Its translation is CASSPPSGVGNEQFF.

Ten or more counts support this clonotype. The rearrangement links TRBV6-1 to TRBJ1-2; 8 nucleotides agree with TRBD1. With V trimmed by 3 bases and J by 2 bases, 8 bases remained unmatched. Germline assignment: CDR1 MNHNS and CDR2 SASEGT. The length of the CDR3 is 16 residues. This CDR3 is CASSDRGLGGNYGYTF. The CDR3 nucleotides read TGTGCCAGCAGTGACAGGGGGCTCGGAGGCAACTATGGCTACACCTTC.

This clonotype appeared many times. The DNA for the CDR3 is TGTGCCAGCAGTTCCGGACGGAACACCGGGGAGCTGTTTTTT. It is translated as CASSSGRNTGELFF. This chain links TRBV6-6 with TRBJ2-2; the D is unclear. The CDR3 length is 14 residues. Trimming pared 4 bases from V and 1 base from J, leaving 7 bases between. Germline CDR1 is MNHNY and CDR2 is SVGAGI (reference sequence).

A note on this clonotype: The junction departs from germline at one end; a sequencing error may be responsible. The J gene is TRBJ2-7, the V gene TRBV3-1; the D gene is possibly TRBD1 (6 bases). The CDR3 consists of 16 residues. Per germline, CDR1 LGHDT and CDR2 YNNKEL (reference sequence). The CDR3 bases are TGTGTCAGCAGCCCGCAACCGACAGGATCTCCCTACGAGCAGTACTTC. Translating gives CVSSPQPTGSPYEQYF.

On this clonotype itself: A read error may explain this, as a much larger clone is one base away. The gene calls are TRBV9 and TRBJ2-1; D tentatively reads TRBD1 or TRBD2 (6 bases each). The CDR3 length is 14 residues. V dropped 10 bases and J dropped 8 bases, with 22 bases sitting between them. Germline CDR1 is SGDLS and CDR2 is YYNGEE. The DNA for the CDR3 is TGTGCCTCAGCCGGAAGGGGGGAATACGATGAGCAGTTCTTC. It codes for CASAGRGEYDEQFF.

This clonotype was observed at least ten times. The chain has TRBV12-3 or TRBV12-4 and TRBJ1-1; D is unresolved. The CDR3 has 13 residues. Trimming left V 3 bases short and J 1 base short, with 6 bases between. DNA for the CDR3: TGTGCCAGCAGTTTTGGTTCGAACACTGAAGCTTTCTTT. Its translation: CASSFGSNTEAFF.

The sample holds a few counts of this clonotype. CDR3 sequence reads: CSVDSAGPNTGELFF. CDR3 coding DNA: TGCAGCGTTGACTCAGCGGGCCCGAACACCGGGGAGCTGTTTTTT. This chain joins TRBV29-1 and TRBJ2-2; D perhaps matches TRBD2 (6 bases). CDR1 SQVTM and CDR2 ANQGSEA come from the germline V gene. CDR3 length: 15 amino acids. The V gene lost 3 bases and the J gene lost 0 bases, with 11 bases spanning the gap.

On this clonotype itself: The CDR3 does not end in the conserved phenylalanine or tryptophan, so this is likely a read error. The gene calls are TRBV28 and TRBJ2-5; TRBD1 aligns across 7 bases. The V segment lost 3 bases and the J segment 6 bases; nucleotides outside the gene matches: 7. Germline-derived CDR1 and CDR2 are MDHEN and SYDVKM. This CDR3 is 14 amino acids long. The CDR3 nucleotides are TGTGCCAGCAGTTTCAGGACAGGAGAAAAGACCCAGTACTCC. Translated: CASSFRTGEKTQYS.

This clonotype showed up many times. This chain connects TRBV7-9 to TRBJ2-7, with D uncertain. The germline CDR1 and CDR2 sequences are SEHNR and FQNEAQ (reference sequence). The CDR3 extends over 13 amino acids. Trimming removed 1 base at V and 12 bases at J, with 16 bases between. CDR3 region: CASSLGQSGPRYF. Here the CDR3 DNA reads TGTGCCAGCAGCTTAGGTCAGTCAGGTCCTCGGTACTTC.

This chain connects TRBV7-3 to TRBJ1-1; 9 bases are shared with TRBD1. The germline V gene has CDR1 SGHTA and CDR2 FQGTGA. Losses at the gene ends were 4 bases for V and 5 bases for J; bases not matched to a gene: 5. The CDR3 loop spans 14 amino acids. CDR3 sequence reads: CASSSTGGATEAFF. The CDR3 DNA follows: TGTGCCAGCAGCTCCACAGGGGGCGCAACTGAAGCTTTCTTT.